This T cell receptor beta chain was sequenced for a study of T-cell reconstitution after alpha-beta-depleted transplantation in children. Trimming removed 4 bases at V and 2 bases at J, with 18 bases between. CDR1 and CDR2 (germline): LGHNA, YSLEER. The CDR3 runs 17 residues. A TCRbeta library incorporating unique molecular identifiers was prepared. From the PCR reads, TCRdb called clonotypes with MiXCR, one entry per CDR3 protein. The profile shows 500,000 to 650,000 distinct CDR3 sequences, roughly 11% of them singletons. The gene calls are TRBV4-3 and TRBJ2-4; TRBD1 might be the D (7 bases). The receptor was isolated from a female patient aged 2-9 years who had a stem cell transplant for aplastic anemia, so the T cells may come from the graft donor. This material consisted of PBMCs, mostly from graft donor cells, taken 180 days after TCRalphabeta/CD19-depleted stem cell transplant. CDR3 DNA sequence: TGCGCCAGCAGCCCTCAGGGGGGAGCCCAATCCAAAAACATTCAGTACTTC. The encoded protein is CASSPQGGAQSKNIQYF.